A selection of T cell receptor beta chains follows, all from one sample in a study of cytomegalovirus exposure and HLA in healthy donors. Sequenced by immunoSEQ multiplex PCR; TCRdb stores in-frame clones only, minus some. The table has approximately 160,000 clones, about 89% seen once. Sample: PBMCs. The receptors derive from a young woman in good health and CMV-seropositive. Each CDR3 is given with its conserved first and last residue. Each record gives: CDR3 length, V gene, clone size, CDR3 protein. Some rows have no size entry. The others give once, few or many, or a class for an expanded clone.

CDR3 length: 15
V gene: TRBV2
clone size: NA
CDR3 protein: CASTGQGLPYNEQFF

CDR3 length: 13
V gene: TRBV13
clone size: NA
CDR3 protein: CASSSIQGDEQFF

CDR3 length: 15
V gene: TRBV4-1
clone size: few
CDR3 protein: CASSQSRQGIHEQYF

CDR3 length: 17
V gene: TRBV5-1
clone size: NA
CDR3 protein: CASSTQMSGGPSNEQFF

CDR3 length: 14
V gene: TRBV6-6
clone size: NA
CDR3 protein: CASSYWPGLGLTNF

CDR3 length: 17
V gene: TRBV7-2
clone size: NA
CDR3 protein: CASSFHPRRDTQETQYF

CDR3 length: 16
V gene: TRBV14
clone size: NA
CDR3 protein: CASSQRLAGVAGELFF

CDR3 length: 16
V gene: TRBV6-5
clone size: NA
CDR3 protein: CASSYSMGARVAEAFF

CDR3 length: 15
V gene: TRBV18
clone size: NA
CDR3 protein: CASSPLQGTTDTQYF

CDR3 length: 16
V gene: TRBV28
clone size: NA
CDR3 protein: CASSYPKAGYSYEQYF

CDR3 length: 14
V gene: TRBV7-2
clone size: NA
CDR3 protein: CASSSQGYNQPQHF

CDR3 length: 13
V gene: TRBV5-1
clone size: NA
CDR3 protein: CASSLPGVDTQYF

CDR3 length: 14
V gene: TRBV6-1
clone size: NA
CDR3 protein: CASSDRGNTGELFF

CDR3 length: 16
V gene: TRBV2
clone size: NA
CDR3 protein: CASTRSQGAIAQKLFF

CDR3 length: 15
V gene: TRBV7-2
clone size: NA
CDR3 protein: CASSQRGEVNYEQYF

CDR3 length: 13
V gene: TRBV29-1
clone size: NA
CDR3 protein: CSVGEDMNTEAFF

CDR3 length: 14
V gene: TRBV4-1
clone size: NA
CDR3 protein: CASSQVGTGKGQYF

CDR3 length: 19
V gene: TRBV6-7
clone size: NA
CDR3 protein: CASSYSLVTGADLTYEQYF

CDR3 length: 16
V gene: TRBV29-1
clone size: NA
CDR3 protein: CSVVFGTGMSNQPQHF

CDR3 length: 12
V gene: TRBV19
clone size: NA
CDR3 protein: CASRTPNYGYTF

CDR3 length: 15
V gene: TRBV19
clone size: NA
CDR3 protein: CASSILGQGYYGYTF

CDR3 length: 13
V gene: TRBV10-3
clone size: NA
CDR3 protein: CAVGIRGAYEQYF

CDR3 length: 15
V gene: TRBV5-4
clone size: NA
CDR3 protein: CASSLETDRTDTQYF

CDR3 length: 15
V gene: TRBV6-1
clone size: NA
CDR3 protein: CASSEQSGFYQPQHF

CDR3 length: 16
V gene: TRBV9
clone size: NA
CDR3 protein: CASSVSSGSSYNEQFF

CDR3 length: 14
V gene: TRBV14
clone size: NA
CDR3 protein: CASSQVASAYEQYF

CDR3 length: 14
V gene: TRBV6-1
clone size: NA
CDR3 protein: CASSATGGYYGYTF

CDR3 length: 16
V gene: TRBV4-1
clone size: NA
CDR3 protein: CASSQVSGSSYNEQFF

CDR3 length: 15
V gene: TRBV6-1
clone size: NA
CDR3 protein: CASTLGQGAGNTIYF

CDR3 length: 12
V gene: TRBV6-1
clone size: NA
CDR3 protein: CAILRRENEQYF

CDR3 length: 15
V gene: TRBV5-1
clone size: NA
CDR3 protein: CASSTHVSGANVLTF

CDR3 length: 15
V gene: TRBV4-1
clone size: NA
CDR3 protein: CASSEGMAGALGYTF

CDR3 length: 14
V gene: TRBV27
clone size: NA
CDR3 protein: CASSLTGTGGEQYF

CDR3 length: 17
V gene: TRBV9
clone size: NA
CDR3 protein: CASSDHSGTRLTDTQYF

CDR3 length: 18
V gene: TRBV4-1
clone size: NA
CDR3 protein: CASSQGLAGWTGKNIQYF

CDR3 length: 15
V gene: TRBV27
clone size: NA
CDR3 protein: CASSPIVGANTEAFF

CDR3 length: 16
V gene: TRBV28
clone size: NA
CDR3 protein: CASSSRQGARNTEAFF

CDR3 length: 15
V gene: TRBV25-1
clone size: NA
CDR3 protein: CASSPPRQGNEKLFF

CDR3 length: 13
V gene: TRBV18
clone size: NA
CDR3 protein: CASSPLEAYEQYF

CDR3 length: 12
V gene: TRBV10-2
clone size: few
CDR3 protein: CASSPMMEPQHF

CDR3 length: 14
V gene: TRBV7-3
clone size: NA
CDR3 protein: CASSFGQGADEQYF

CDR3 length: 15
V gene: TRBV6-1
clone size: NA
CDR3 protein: CASRTSGGSADTQYF

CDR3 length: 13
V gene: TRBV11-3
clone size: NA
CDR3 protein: CASSLGPAYEQYF

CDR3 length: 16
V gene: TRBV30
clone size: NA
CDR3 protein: CAWSVLRDGNTGELFF

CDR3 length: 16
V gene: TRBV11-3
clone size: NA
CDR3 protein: CASSPRDRVYQETQYF

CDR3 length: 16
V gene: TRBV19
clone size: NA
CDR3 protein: CASKRVLVGNTGELFF

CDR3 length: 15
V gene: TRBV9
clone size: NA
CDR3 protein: CASSPAAGGTGELFF

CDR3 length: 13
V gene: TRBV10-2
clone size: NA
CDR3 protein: CASSELLSSEQYF

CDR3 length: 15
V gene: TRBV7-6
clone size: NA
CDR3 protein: CASSLVAATNEKLFF

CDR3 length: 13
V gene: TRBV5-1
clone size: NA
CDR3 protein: CASSLNSPYGYTF